These 25 T cell receptor beta chains were all obtained from the same sample, sequenced in a study of chemoradiotherapy in HPV16-positive cancers. Here immunoSEQ multiplex PCR was the method, and the copy in TCRdb shows in-frame clones only, minus some. Of about 12,000 clones listed, approximately 86% were seen once; the top ten hold 4.5% to 7%. Specimen: blood, collected from a patient who underwent chemoradiotherapy. These receptors came from a human donor with HPV-associated anogenital cancer.

The gene calls are TRBV5-6 and TRBJ2-3, with TRBD1 identical over 8 bases. V gave up 4 bases and J gave up 4 bases; unmatched junction bases: 2. The CDR3 consists of 13 residues. CDR1 and CDR2 (germline): SGHDT, YYEEEE. The CDR3: CASSIQGADTQYF. The CDR3, as DNA: TGTGCCAGCAGCATACAGGGGGCAGATACGCAGTATTTT.

V and J are TRBV29-1 and TRBJ2-7; TRBD1 agrees at 7 bases. The CDR3 totals 12 residues. V lost 6 bases to trimming and J lost 2 bases; unmatched junction nucleotides: 4. Germline lookup yields CDR1 SQVTM and CDR2 ANQGSEA. The CDR3 region is CSVRQGPYEQYF. As DNA, the CDR3 is TGCAGCGTCCGACAGGGACCCTACGAGCAGTACTTC.

The rearrangement uses TRBV5-1 and TRBJ1-4; TRBD1 aligns across 9 bases. J was trimmed by 0 bases and V by 0 bases; bases with no gene match: 18. Per germline, CDR1 SGHRS and CDR2 YFSETQ. The CDR3 contains 22 residues. The CDR3 bases are TGCGCCAGCAGCTTGGTACCCGGGACAGGGAGCGGACATATTGCAACTAATGAAAAACTGTTTTTT. It specifies CASSLVPGTGSGHIATNEKLFF.

The chain joins TRBV6-1 to TRBJ2-7, with D tentatively TRBD1 (6 bases). Per the germline V gene, CDR1 is MNHNS and CDR2 is SASEGT. V was cut by 1 base and J by 4 bases, with 11 bases left in between. The CDR3 is made up of 14 amino acids. The DNA for the CDR3 is TGTGCCAGCAGTGAAGGGGGGACATCTTACGAGCAGTACGTC. Protein sequence: CASSEGGTSYEQYV.

This sequence joins TRBV6-5 and TRBJ1-2, with 7 bases fitting TRBD1. V gave up 4 bases and J gave up 1 base; unmatched junction bases: 9. This CDR3 comprises 16 residues. Germline lookup yields CDR1 MNHEY and CDR2 SVGAGI. The CDR3 sequence is CASSFNPGQSNYGYTF. DNA of the CDR3: TGTGCCAGCAGTTTCAACCCGGGACAGAGTAACTATGGCTACACCTTC.

This sequence joins TRBV2 and TRBJ2-1; 10 bases match TRBD1. Trimming removed 4 bases from V and 8 bases from J; junction bases left unmatched: 8. The CDR3 has 15 residues. CDR1 is SNHLY and CDR2 is FYNNEI in the germline V gene. CDR3 sequence: CASSAGQGMFDEQFF. In DNA form, the CDR3 reads TGTGCCAGCAGTGCGGGACAGGGGATGTTCGATGAGCAGTTCTTC.

The chain joins TRBV6-6 to TRBJ2-5; 11 nucleotides match TRBD2. The ends lost 8 bases at V and 0 bases at J; junction bases unmatched: 8. The germline CDR1 and CDR2 sequences are MNHNY and SVGAGI (reference sequence). The CDR3 length is 16 residues. The DNA for the CDR3 is TGTGCCAGCCGGGGGAGACTAGCGGGGAACCAAGAGACCCAGTACTTC. Protein sequence: CASRGRLAGNQETQYF.

This clone has just a few counts. This chain connects TRBV5-1 to TRBJ1-1; tentative D call: TRBD1 (6 bases). The V end was cut by 0 bases, the J end by 2 bases, with 8 bases between. Germline V gives CDR1 SGHRS, CDR2 YFSETQ. This CDR3 contains 14 residues. CDR3 nucleotide sequence: TGCGCCAGCAGCTTGGCTGGGGGCAACACTGAAGCTTTCTTT. It yields the protein CASSLAGGNTEAFF.

The V gene is TRBV9, the J gene TRBJ1-4, with D perhaps matching TRBD1 (6 bases). Germline loops: CDR1 SGDLS, CDR2 YYNGEE. The CDR3 has 16 amino acids. V lost 3 bases and J 3 bases, leaving 15 bases between the germline ends. As DNA, the CDR3 is TGTGCCAGCAGCGAAGACCACAGGGTGCCTAATGAAAAACTGTTTTTT. It encodes CASSEDHRVPNEKLFF.

The chain is built from TRBV12-5 and TRBJ2-3; weak D call: TRBD1 (6 bases). V was shortened by 0 bases and J by 4 bases, with 17 bases between the two germline ends. The CDR3 spans 17 residues. CDR1 and CDR2 (germline): LGHNT, FRNRAP. This CDR3 reads CASGLVVSTGTSDTQYF. CDR3 in DNA: TGTGCTAGTGGTTTGGTAGTCTCAACAGGGACCTCAGATACGCAGTATTTT.

The CDR3 region is CASSISRGIMGTEAFF. The DNA of the CDR3 is TGTGCCAGTAGTATCTCCAGGGGGATCATGGGCACTGAAGCTTTCTTT. The chain couples TRBV19 to TRBJ1-1, with 7 bases lining up with TRBD1. This CDR3 is built from 16 residues. Germline assignment: CDR1 LNHDA and CDR2 SQIVND (reference sequence). Trimming took 3 bases from V and 4 from J; bases not matched to a gene: 11.

This clone is a singleton in its sample. The rearrangement joins TRBV6-1 to TRBJ2-2; 13 bases align to TRBD2. Germline values: CDR1 MNHNS, CDR2 SASEGT. This CDR3 has 18 residues. Unmatched junction bases numbered 7, after V lost 4 bases and J lost 2 bases. CDR3 sequence (DNA): TGTGCCAGCAGTGCCGCACTAGCGGGGGGGCCCAACACCGGGGAGCTGTTTTTT. Its protein product is CASSAALAGGPNTGELFF.

The chain combines TRBV6-4 with TRBJ2-3, with TRBD2 matching over 8 bases. The V gene end was trimmed by 8 bases and the J gene end by 2 bases; junction bases not matched to a gene: 9. In germline, CDR1 is MRHNA, CDR2 SNTAGT. The CDR3 consists of 15 residues. The chain's CDR3 is CASALEAGDTDTQYF. In DNA, the CDR3 is TGTGCCAGCGCCTTGGAAGCGGGGGACACAGATACGCAGTATTTT.

The chain couples TRBV9 to TRBJ1-1; 9 nucleotides align to TRBD1. CDR3 length: 19 residues. After removal of 4 bases from V and 0 bases from J, the junction contained 16 bases not matched to a gene. CDR1 SGDLS and CDR2 YYNGEE come from the germline V gene. This CDR3 is CASSRMGTGTGRMNTEAFF. Written as DNA, the CDR3 is TGTGCCAGCAGCCGAATGGGGACCGGGACAGGGCGCATGAACACTGAAGCTTTCTTT.

The rearrangement uses TRBV6-6 and TRBJ2-5, with D unclear. V was cut by 4 bases and J by 2 bases, with 11 bases left in between. Germline V gives CDR1 MNHNY, CDR2 SVGAGI (reference sequence). The CDR3 loop spans 14 amino acids. The CDR3 reads CASSSQRVQETQYF. The CDR3 nucleotides are TGTGCCAGCAGTTCACAGAGAGTACAAGAGACCCAGTACTTC.

The chain carries TRBV7-9 and TRBJ2-5; 10 bases line up with TRBD2. This CDR3 has 17 amino acids. The ends lost 1 base at V and 9 bases at J; junction bases unmatched: 14. Germline-derived CDR1 and CDR2 are SEHNR and FQNEAQ (reference sequence). CDR3: CASSLDQRGGLKGAQYF. The CDR3 DNA is TGTGCCAGCAGCTTAGATCAGCGGGGGGGCCTAAAAGGGGCCCAGTACTTC.

The chain links TRBV5-1 to TRBJ2-3; the match to TRBD2 covers 16 bases. Germline values: CDR1 SGHRS, CDR2 YFSETQ. The CDR3 has 16 residues. Trimming took 4 bases from V and 6 from J; bases not matched to a gene: 5. The CDR3 nucleotides read TGCGCCAGCAGCACGGGGACTAGCGGGGGGGCCGATACGCAGTATTTT. Residues: CASSTGTSGGADTQYF. Full variable domain (remainder filled in from reference TRBV5-1 and TRBJ2-3): KAGVTQTPRYLIKTRGQQVTLSCSPISGHRSVSWYQQTPGQGLQFLFEYFSETQRNKGNFPGRFSGRQFSNSRSEMNVSTLELGDSALYLCASSTGTSGGADTQYFGPGTRLTVL.

This chain links TRBV27 with TRBJ1-5; 7 nucleotides line up with TRBD1. The CDR3 has 15 amino acids. Trimming took 4 bases from V and 2 from J; bases not matched to a gene: 5. Germline V gives CDR1 MNHEY, CDR2 SMNVEV (reference sequence). DNA of the CDR3: TGTGCCAGCAGTTATTCGCAGGGGGGCAATCAGCCCCAGCATTTT. Translation gives CASSYSQGGNQPQHF.

This clone appeared once. V usage is TRBV6-1 and J usage is TRBJ1-1; D gene uncertain. V was trimmed by 7 bases and J by 0 bases, leaving 12 bases between them. This CDR3 is 14 amino acids long. The germline V gene has CDR1 MNHNS and CDR2 SASEGT. The DNA of the CDR3 is TGTGCCAGCATTCTAGATACTATGAACACTGAAGCTTTCTTT. This translates into CASILDTMNTEAFF.

The V gene is TRBV7-2, the J gene TRBJ2-1, with D possibly being TRBD1 or TRBD2 (5 bases each). This CDR3 comprises 15 residues. Germline V gene lookup returns CDR1 SGHTA and CDR2 FQGNSA. V lost 0 bases to trimming and J lost 8 bases, with 14 bases between them. Here the CDR3 reads CASSLATRGVDEQFF. Here the CDR3 DNA reads TGTGCCAGCAGCTTAGCGACGAGAGGGGTCGATGAGCAGTTCTTC.

The rearrangement uses TRBV9 and TRBJ1-2; a weak D match, TRBD1 (5 bases). The CDR3 loop spans 12 amino acids. The ends were cut back, 8 bases at V and 4 bases at J, with 12 bases in the middle. CDR1 and CDR2 (germline): SGDLS, YYNGEE. The CDR3 sequence is CARAWGGYGYTF. The DNA for the CDR3 is TGTGCCAGAGCGTGGGGCGGCTATGGCTACACCTTC.

The gene calls are TRBV28 and TRBJ1-6, with TRBD1 matching over 9 bases. Unmatched junction bases numbered 8, after V lost 7 bases and J lost 7 bases. This CDR3 is built from 15 residues. Germline CDR1 MDHEN, CDR2 SYDVKM. CDR3 nucleotides: TGTGCCAGCACAGAGGGGGACAGGGAAAATTCACCCCTCCACTTT. Residues: CASTEGDRENSPLHF.

This clone has just one count. This chain uses TRBV29-1 with TRBJ2-5; D is ambiguous. The J call is uncertain, as TRBJ2-7 better fits the DNA end. The CDR3 runs 13 residues. Per the germline V gene, CDR1 is SQVTM and CDR2 is ANQGSEA. As DNA, the CDR3 is TGCAGCGTTGAAGCCCGCGGTTCCTACGAGCAGTACTTC. It is translated as CSVEARGSYEQYF.

This clone was detected only once. The chain joins TRBV7-6 to TRBJ2-3, with 10 nucleotides matching TRBD2. Germline V gives CDR1 SGHVS, CDR2 FNYEAQ. The CDR3 consists of 14 residues. After removal of 5 bases from V and 4 bases from J, the junction contained 3 bases not matched to a gene. This CDR3 reads CASSVGLAADTQYF. The CDR3, as DNA: TGTGCCAGCAGCGTCGGACTAGCGGCAGATACGCAGTATTTT.

The genes are TRBV6-6 and TRBJ2-2, with a tentative D call TRBD1 (6 bases). The germline V and J ends were trimmed by 5 bases and 5 bases, with 12 bases remaining between them. The germline CDR1 and CDR2 sequences are MNHNY and SVGAGI (reference sequence). The CDR3 is made up of 14 amino acids. CDR3 loop: CASSPGQRTGELFF. The CDR3 DNA sequence: TGTGCCAGCAGTCCTGGACAGAGGACCGGGGAGCTGTTTTTT.